The clone carrying this T cell receptor beta chain was seen a handful of times. Its specificity is not known. Separate cDNA molecules each had unique molecular identifiers attached to them. TCRdb processed the 5' RACE reads anew with MiXCR; each CDR3 protein has one entry. The table shows about 120,000 distinct CDR3 sequences, with over 9.5% occurring only once. The sample originates from a study of early T cells in non-severe SARS-CoV-2 infection. Study background: Sequenced material consisted of bulk RNA (from unsorted whole blood), and chains were unpaired. The study's findings and limits: Anti-spike CD8 specificities were favored by VDJdb matching, whose results missed private and CD4 specificities.

CDR1 is SQVTM, CDR2 ANQGSEA, per germline. The CDR3 spans 13 residues. V lost 7 bases and J lost 2, with 12 bases in between. The source material was whole blood, sampled at baseline. V and J are TRBV29-1 and TRBJ1-3, with D possibly TRBD1 on 6 matching bases. The source is an adult who was a healthcare worker with PCR-confirmed SARS-CoV-2 infection or an uninfected control (not recorded which). The CDR3 DNA is TGCAGCGGACAGGAATCTACTGGAAACACCATATATTTT. This encodes CSGQESTGNTIYF.